The rows below give T cell receptor beta chains drawn from one sample of a study of T cell responses to AZD1222 COVID-19 vaccine. Clones were sequenced by immunoSEQ multiplex PCR, and TCRdb holds only the in-frame ones, with some missing. The data show under 75,000 clones, more than 75% seen once. The sequences come from peripheral blood, collected on day 0 of AZD1222 vaccination. The receptor set was obtained from an adult in good health. The CDR3 runs from the conserved cysteine through the conserved F or W. Fields, in order: CDR3 DNA, CDR3 protein, clone size, J gene, D gene, V gene. D genes are given only for firm matches. The size of a clone is reported for some rows only, either as once, few or many, or as a class for expanded clones.

cdr3_nt: TGTGCCAGCACCAAATCAGTAGATACGCAGTATTTT
cdr3_aa: CASTKSVDTQYF
clone_size: -
j_call: TRBJ2-3
d_call: -
v_call: TRBV7-8

cdr3_nt: TGTGCCAGCAGTTTTAGCGGTCCCACAGATACGCAGTATTTT
cdr3_aa: CASSFSGPTDTQYF
clone_size: -
j_call: TRBJ2-3
d_call: -
v_call: TRBV6-2/TRBV6-3

cdr3_nt: TGTGCCAGCACCCAAACGAAGGCGGGGGATGAAAAACTGTTTTTT
cdr3_aa: CASTQTKAGDEKLFF
clone_size: -
j_call: TRBJ1-4
d_call: -
v_call: TRBV4-2

cdr3_nt: TGTGCCAGCAGGAGGGACAGGGTAAACCCTGAAGCTTTCTTT
cdr3_aa: CASRRDRVNPEAFF
clone_size: once
j_call: TRBJ1-1
d_call: TRBD1
v_call: TRBV6-5

cdr3_nt: TGTGCCAGCAGTTTGGAGTTGGGCACTGAAGCTTTCTTT
cdr3_aa: CASSLELGTEAFF
clone_size: -
j_call: TRBJ1-1
d_call: -
v_call: TRBV6-5

cdr3_nt: TGTGCCAGCAGCCAAGATGGGTGGGGCTACACCTTC
cdr3_aa: CASSQDGWGYTF
clone_size: -
j_call: TRBJ1-2
d_call: -
v_call: TRBV3-1/TRBV3-2

cdr3_nt: TGTGCCACCAGTGATCCAACTAGCGGGAGGTTGAATGAGCAGTTCTTC
cdr3_aa: CATSDPTSGRLNEQFF
clone_size: -
j_call: TRBJ2-1
d_call: TRBD2
v_call: TRBV24-1

cdr3_nt: TGCGCCAGCAGTGAGAACAACCCTAACTATGGCTACACCTTC
cdr3_aa: CASSENNPNYGYTF
clone_size: few
j_call: TRBJ1-2
d_call: -
v_call: TRBV10-1

cdr3_nt: TGTGCCAGCAGCTTATTAAGGTCTCCATCTGACACTGAAGCTTTCTTT
cdr3_aa: CASSLLRSPSDTEAFF
clone_size: -
j_call: TRBJ1-1
d_call: -
v_call: TRBV11-1

cdr3_nt: TGTGCCAGCAGTGAAAGTTTCTACGAGCAGTACTTC
cdr3_aa: CASSESFYEQYF
clone_size: -
j_call: TRBJ2-7
d_call: -
v_call: TRBV6-1

cdr3_nt: TGTGCCAGCAGCTTTCAGGGAGAGAACACTGAAGCTTTCTTT
cdr3_aa: CASSFQGENTEAFF
clone_size: -
j_call: TRBJ1-1
d_call: -
v_call: TRBV6-5

cdr3_nt: TGTGCCAGCAGCCAAGGTTCGTCGGCAAACTATGGCTACACCTTC
cdr3_aa: CASSQGSSANYGYTF
clone_size: -
j_call: TRBJ1-2
d_call: -
v_call: TRBV3-1/TRBV3-2

cdr3_nt: TGTGCCACCAGTGATCCGGGACAAGAGACCCAGTACTTC
cdr3_aa: CATSDPGQETQYF
clone_size: -
j_call: TRBJ2-5
d_call: -
v_call: TRBV24-1

cdr3_nt: TGTGCTCCCCCGTCAAAAGCTTTCTTT
cdr3_aa: CAPPSKAFF
clone_size: -
j_call: TRBJ1-1
d_call: -
v_call: TRBV2

cdr3_nt: TGTGCCAGCAGCCAAGTGCAGGGCGTCGAGCAGTACTTC
cdr3_aa: CASSQVQGVEQYF
clone_size: -
j_call: TRBJ2-7
d_call: -
v_call: TRBV3-1/TRBV3-2

cdr3_nt: TGCAGCGTTTGGGGTGCTAAGGAGACCCAGTACTTC
cdr3_aa: CSVWGAKETQYF
clone_size: -
j_call: TRBJ2-5
d_call: -
v_call: TRBV29-1

cdr3_nt: TGTGCCAGCAGTGAGGAATTAACTAGCGGGAAGCCCTACGAGCAGTACTTC
cdr3_aa: CASSEELTSGKPYEQYF
clone_size: -
j_call: TRBJ2-7
d_call: TRBD2
v_call: TRBV6-1

cdr3_nt: TGTGCCTGGAGCCCGATGGGCGCAGGTGGCTACACCTTC
cdr3_aa: CAWSPMGAGGYTF
clone_size: -
j_call: TRBJ1-2
d_call: -
v_call: TRBV30

cdr3_nt: TGTGCCAGCAGCCTAACACACGGAGATACGCAGTATTTT
cdr3_aa: CASSLTHGDTQYF
clone_size: -
j_call: TRBJ2-3
d_call: -
v_call: TRBV7-3

cdr3_nt: TGCGCCAGCAGTGAGTCGAGCGGGCCTAATGAAAAACTGTTTTTT
cdr3_aa: CASSESSGPNEKLFF
clone_size: few
j_call: TRBJ1-4
d_call: -
v_call: TRBV10-1

cdr3_nt: TGTGCCAGCAGCCAAGCGGCGACTAGCGGGGGTCCCCCTTCCACAGATACGCAGTATTTT
cdr3_aa: CASSQAATSGGPPSTDTQYF
clone_size: -
j_call: TRBJ2-3
d_call: TRBD2
v_call: TRBV4-2

cdr3_nt: TGTGCCAGCAGGTCGAGACGAGAGGGGGACGGCAATTCACCCCTCCACTTT
cdr3_aa: CASRSRREGDGNSPLHF
clone_size: -
j_call: TRBJ1-6
d_call: -
v_call: TRBV5-6

cdr3_nt: TGTGCCAGCAGTTTACGGAAGGCTTTGACAGATACGCAGTATTTT
cdr3_aa: CASSLRKALTDTQYF
clone_size: -
j_call: TRBJ2-3
d_call: -
v_call: TRBV27

cdr3_nt: TGTGCCAGCAGCCATAAGGGGCAGGTGGATGAAAAACTGTTTTTT
cdr3_aa: CASSHKGQVDEKLFF
clone_size: -
j_call: TRBJ1-4
d_call: -
v_call: TRBV6-5

cdr3_nt: TGTGCCAGCAGCTCAGGGTCTCCGGGCCACTACAATGAGCAGTTCTTC
cdr3_aa: CASSSGSPGHYNEQFF
clone_size: -
j_call: TRBJ2-1
d_call: -
v_call: TRBV7-9

cdr3_nt: TGTGCCAGTATGGACCTGGACCGGCAGTTCTTC
cdr3_aa: CASMDLDRQFF
clone_size: few
j_call: TRBJ2-1
d_call: -
v_call: TRBV19

cdr3_nt: TGTGCCTGGAGTGCCCAGGGAACCTCACCCCTCCACTTT
cdr3_aa: CAWSAQGTSPLHF
clone_size: -
j_call: TRBJ1-6
d_call: -
v_call: TRBV30

cdr3_nt: TGTGCCAGCTCCCCGCCGGGGGGGCTGGACGGGGAGCTGTTTTTT
cdr3_aa: CASSPPGGLDGELFF
clone_size: -
j_call: TRBJ2-2
d_call: TRBD2
v_call: TRBV9

cdr3_nt: TGTGCCAGCAGCCCCGTCGATAGCGGGACCGATGAGCAGTTCTTC
cdr3_aa: CASSPVDSGTDEQFF
clone_size: -
j_call: TRBJ2-1
d_call: TRBD2
v_call: TRBV3-1/TRBV3-2

cdr3_nt: TGCGCCAGCAGCCGAGGAGAGCACACTGAAGCTTTCTTT
cdr3_aa: CASSRGEHTEAFF
clone_size: once
j_call: TRBJ1-1
d_call: -
v_call: TRBV4-1

cdr3_nt: TGTGCCAGCAGTGAACTAAACCCCTTCTTTCTCGAGCAGTACTTC
cdr3_aa: CASSELNPFFLEQYF
clone_size: once
j_call: TRBJ2-7
d_call: -
v_call: TRBV2

cdr3_nt: TGCGCCAGGGCCGGGACGGATGTCTCCGGGGAGCTGTTTTTT
cdr3_aa: CARAGTDVSGELFF
clone_size: -
j_call: TRBJ2-2
d_call: -
v_call: TRBV4-3

cdr3_nt: TGCAGTGCTAGTCTCGGGGCCCCCCAACATGAGCAGTTCTTC
cdr3_aa: CSASLGAPQHEQFF
clone_size: once
j_call: TRBJ2-1
d_call: -
v_call: TRBV20-1

cdr3_nt: TGCAGCGCCTCCGTCCTGGGGGACATTCAGTACTTC
cdr3_aa: CSASVLGDIQYF
clone_size: -
j_call: TRBJ2-4
d_call: -
v_call: TRBV29-1

cdr3_nt: TGTGCCAGCAGCCACGGGGGACAGCTATATGGCTACACCTTC
cdr3_aa: CASSHGGQLYGYTF
clone_size: -
j_call: TRBJ1-2
d_call: TRBD1
v_call: TRBV5-6

cdr3_nt: TGCGCCAGCAGCTTGGTATTAGCGGGAGGGCTAGAGCAGTACTTC
cdr3_aa: CASSLVLAGGLEQYF
clone_size: few
j_call: TRBJ2-7
d_call: TRBD2
v_call: TRBV5-1

cdr3_nt: TGTGCCAGCAGCTCGGGACAGGGAGCCGGGAACACTGAAGCTTTCTTT
cdr3_aa: CASSSGQGAGNTEAFF
clone_size: -
j_call: TRBJ1-1
d_call: TRBD1
v_call: TRBV7-3

cdr3_nt: TGTGCCAGTAGCGGGACAGCCTTCAATCAGCCCCAGCATTTT
cdr3_aa: CASSGTAFNQPQHF
clone_size: -
j_call: TRBJ1-5
d_call: TRBD1
v_call: TRBV19

cdr3_nt: TGTGCCAGCAGTTTATGGGGGACAGGGGACAAAGAGACCCAGTACTTC
cdr3_aa: CASSLWGTGDKETQYF
clone_size: -
j_call: TRBJ2-5
d_call: TRBD1
v_call: TRBV28

cdr3_nt: TGTGCCAGCAGCTTAGACCTCTGGGACAGGCCCTACGAGCAGTACTTC
cdr3_aa: CASSLDLWDRPYEQYF
clone_size: -
j_call: TRBJ2-7
d_call: TRBD1
v_call: TRBV7-2

cdr3_nt: TGTGCCAGCAGTGCTTTTAATCCCGGGACAGGGATGCCTGAAGCTTTCTTT
cdr3_aa: CASSAFNPGTGMPEAFF
clone_size: few
j_call: TRBJ1-1
d_call: TRBD1
v_call: TRBV2

cdr3_nt: TGTGCCAGTAGCCAGGGACAGCCGGGACGTACTAACTATGGCTACACCTTC
cdr3_aa: CASSQGQPGRTNYGYTF
clone_size: -
j_call: TRBJ1-2
d_call: TRBD1
v_call: TRBV19

cdr3_nt: TGTGCCAGCAGTGAAGCGTCCGCGACAGTCAATCAGCCCCAGCATTTT
cdr3_aa: CASSEASATVNQPQHF
clone_size: -
j_call: TRBJ1-5
d_call: -
v_call: TRBV6-1

cdr3_nt: TGTGCCTGGAGTTTAATGTACCAAGAGACCCAGTACTTC
cdr3_aa: CAWSLMYQETQYF
clone_size: -
j_call: TRBJ2-5
d_call: -
v_call: TRBV30

cdr3_nt: TGTGCCAGCAGCTCGCGTCGGGACTCTAATGAAAAACTGTTTTTT
cdr3_aa: CASSSRRDSNEKLFF
clone_size: -
j_call: TRBJ1-4
d_call: -
v_call: TRBV7-9

cdr3_nt: TGTGCCACCACCCGGCTTATTAATTCACCCCTCCACTTT
cdr3_aa: CATTRLINSPLHF
clone_size: -
j_call: TRBJ1-6
d_call: -
v_call: TRBV7-2

cdr3_nt: TGTGCCAGCAGTTTTGTTCGGGGGGGAGGTACGCAGTATTTT
cdr3_aa: CASSFVRGGGTQYF
clone_size: -
j_call: TRBJ2-3
d_call: TRBD2
v_call: TRBV27

cdr3_nt: TGTGCCAGCAGATTACCCGGCGAGGACACTGAAGCTTTCTTT
cdr3_aa: CASRLPGEDTEAFF
clone_size: -
j_call: TRBJ1-1
d_call: -
v_call: TRBV6-5

cdr3_nt: TGTGCCAGCAGACCAACAGGGGATAGCTCCTACAATGAGCAGTTCTTC
cdr3_aa: CASRPTGDSSYNEQFF
clone_size: -
j_call: TRBJ2-1
d_call: TRBD1
v_call: TRBV7-2

cdr3_nt: TGTGCCAGCAGTGAAGCGCTCAGCCCGGTGGACGAGCAGTACTTC
cdr3_aa: CASSEALSPVDEQYF
clone_size: -
j_call: TRBJ2-7
d_call: -
v_call: TRBV6-1

cdr3_nt: TGTGCCAGCACTGGGACGCGCACCTATGGCTACACCTTC
cdr3_aa: CASTGTRTYGYTF
clone_size: -
j_call: TRBJ1-2
d_call: -
v_call: TRBV6-5

cdr3_nt: TGTGCCTGGAGTTCTTGGGACAGGGTTAGAAACATTCAGTACTTC
cdr3_aa: CAWSSWDRVRNIQYF
clone_size: -
j_call: TRBJ2-4
d_call: TRBD1
v_call: TRBV30

cdr3_nt: TGTGCCAGCTCACCGGGAACGGGACAGGGCCTCTACGAGCAGTACTTC
cdr3_aa: CASSPGTGQGLYEQYF
clone_size: -
j_call: TRBJ2-7
d_call: TRBD1
v_call: TRBV18

cdr3_nt: TGCGCCAGCAGCCATCACCCGACAGGGGGCTCCTACAATGAGCAGTTCTTC
cdr3_aa: CASSHHPTGGSYNEQFF
clone_size: -
j_call: TRBJ2-1
d_call: TRBD1
v_call: TRBV4-3

cdr3_nt: TGTGCCAGCAGTCAAACCTCTGGAAACACCATATATTTT
cdr3_aa: CASSQTSGNTIYF
clone_size: -
j_call: TRBJ1-3
d_call: -
v_call: TRBV6-5

cdr3_nt: TGTGCCAGCAGCCCAAGGGTCGGGGATCAGCCCCAGCATTTT
cdr3_aa: CASSPRVGDQPQHF
clone_size: -
j_call: TRBJ1-5
d_call: -
v_call: TRBV7-2